These 32 T cell receptor beta chains were all obtained from the same sample, sequenced in a study of molecular identifiers for immune sequencing clone quantification. MiXCR, applied by TCRdb to the PCR reads, yields one record per CDR3 protein. The data contain over 600,000 distinct CDR3 sequences, 15% to 20% of them singletons. Sequencing input: naive CD8+ T cells from blood, with Jurkat cell RNA spiked in. The subset here: FACS-sorted CD8+CD4-CCR7+CD45RA+ naive T cells. Receptors were obtained from a human donor in good health. Some libraries in this study had Jurkat cell RNA spiked in.

The table lists this clonotype with a few counts. The V gene is TRBV5-8, the J gene TRBJ2-1, with no clear D. Germline CDR1 is SGHTS and CDR2 is YDEGEE. This CDR3 is 13 amino acids long. V lost 4 bases to trimming and J lost 10 bases, with 15 bases between them. The CDR3 DNA follows: TGTGCCAGCAGCCTTGGGCCCGGCTCGGAGCAGTTCTTC. This encodes CASSLGPGSEQFF.

As regards this clonotype: A much larger clone differs by one base, so this may be a read error. The V gene is TRBV25-1, the J gene TRBJ1-1; no firm D call. In germline, CDR1 is MGHDK, CDR2 SYGVNS. CDR3 length: 11 residues. CDR3: CAIQTNTGAFF. Written as DNA, the CDR3 is TGTGCCATCCAAACGAACACTGGAGCTTTCTTT.

About this clonotype: This sequence may be a read error, since a much larger clone differs from it by one base. The V and J genes are TRBV2 and TRBJ2-3; 13 bases are a match to TRBD2. This CDR3 is built from 16 residues. The V and J ends lost 11 bases and 1 base, in that order; junction bases with no gene match: 9. Germline V CDR1 and CDR2: SNHLY, FYNNEI. DNA for the CDR3: TGTGCCTGCACCCTAGGGACTAGCGGGGGCACAGATACGCAGTATTTT. Translated, it gives CACTLGTSGGTDTQYF.

In its sample, this clonotype was seen once. A read error may account for a junction end that differs from germline. The chain carries TRBV11-2 and TRBJ2-5; D assignment may be TRBD1 or TRBD2 (6 bases each). Looked up from germline, CDR1 is SGHAT and CDR2 is FQNNGV. CDR3 length: 15 amino acids. This CDR3 reads CACSQGGGSQETQYF. The CDR3 nucleotides read TGTGCCTGCAGCCAAGGAGGGGGATCCCAAGAGACCCAGTACTTC. Looking up the rest from reference TRBV11-2 and TRBJ2-5 gives the full variable domain: EAGVAQSPRYKIIEKRQSVAFWCNPISGHATLYWYQQILGQGPKLLIQFQNNGVVDDSQLPKDRFSAERLKGVDSTLKIQPAKLEDSAVYLCACSQGGGSQETQYFGPGTRLLVL.

Details on this clonotype: A single base separates this from a much larger clone, so it may be a read error. The rearrangement joins TRBV27 to TRBJ1-4, with a possible D match to TRBD1 (5 bases). This CDR3 is 13 amino acids long. CDR1 and CDR2 from the germline V gene are MNHEY and SMNVEV (reference sequence). Trimming cost V 5 bases and J 7 bases, with 11 bases left between them. The CDR3 spells CASSPDSSEKLFF. Here the CDR3 DNA reads TGTGCCAGCAGTCCCGACAGCAGTGAAAAACTGTTTTTT. The full variable domain, completed using reference TRBV27 and TRBJ1-4, is EAQVTQNPRYLITVTGKKLTVTCSQNMNHEYMSWYRQDPGLGLRQIYYSMNVEVTDKGDVPEGYKVSRKEKRNFPLILESPSPNQTSLYFCASSPDSSEKLFFGSGTQLSVL.

This clonotype has ten or more counts. The chain combines TRBV20-1 with TRBJ2-3; 10 positions agree with TRBD2. CDR1 and CDR2 from the germline V gene are DFQATT and SNEGSKA (reference sequence). The CDR3 spans 15 residues. Trimming took 0 bases from V and 4 from J; bases not matched to a gene: 4. CDR3 sequence (DNA): TGCAGTGCTAGAGAGACTAGCGGGCTTGCAGATACGCAGTATTTT. Its protein is CSARETSGLADTQYF.

Regarding this clonotype: A much larger clone sits a single nucleotide away, making a read error possible. The J gene is TRBJ1-1, the V gene TRBV20-1; perhaps TRBD1 as D (5 bases). The V gene's germline CDR1 is DFQATT and CDR2 SNEGSKA (reference sequence). The CDR3 spans 13 residues. Deletions cut 8 bases from V and 7 bases from J, with 20 bases between. CDR3: CSPASFDSYEAFF. The DNA for the CDR3 is TGCAGTCCAGCTAGTTTCGACAGCTATGAAGCTTTCTTT.

The chain links TRBV30 to TRBJ2-7, with D perhaps TRBD2 (5 bases). The CDR3 is made up of 11 amino acids. V dropped 3 bases and J dropped 6 bases, with 9 bases sitting between them. Germline-derived CDR1 and CDR2 are GTSNPN and SVGIG (reference sequence). The CDR3 region is CAWSPGFEQYF. The CDR3 DNA is TGTGCCTGGAGCCCGGGATTCGAGCAGTACTTC.

The table lists this clonotype with many counts. V is TRBV7-9 and J is TRBJ1-1; perhaps TRBD1 as D (5 bases). Deletions cut 1 base from V and 13 bases from J, with 16 bases between. CDR1 and CDR2 (germline): SEHNR, FQNEAQ (reference sequence). The CDR3 extends over 13 amino acids. The CDR3 coding sequence is TGTGCCAGCAGCTTAGTTTCGGGCCGTGGGGGTTTCTTT. This encodes CASSLVSGRGGFF.

Here the CDR3 reads CASGFWGLAGALETQYF. In DNA, the CDR3 is TGTGCTAGTGGTTTTTGGGGACTAGCGGGAGCACTGGAGACCCAGTACTTC. V usage is TRBV12-5 and J usage is TRBJ2-5; TRBD2 aligns across 14 bases. V trimming: 3 bases; J trimming: 5 bases; junction bases outside the gene matches: 8. This CDR3 region has 17 residues. The germline CDR1 and CDR2 sequences are LGHNT and FRNRAP.

The V and J genes are TRBV7-6 and TRBJ2-1, with D unclear. Germline lookup yields CDR1 SGHVS and CDR2 FNYEAQ. V gave up 4 bases and J gave up 5 bases, with 12 bases separating them. The CDR3 extends over 14 amino acids. The DNA of the CDR3 is TGTGCCAGCAGCTCAGACGGATACCACAATGAGCAGTTCTTC. This translates into CASSSDGYHNEQFF. Full variable domain (outside the CDR3, taken from reference TRBV7-6 and TRBJ2-1): GAGVSQSPRYKVTKRGQDVALRCDPISGHVSLYWYRQALGQGPEFLTYFNYEAQQDKSGLPNDRFSAERPEGSISTLTIQRTEQRDSAMYRCASSSDGYHNEQFFGPGTRLTVL.

V and J are TRBV11-2 and TRBJ1-2; 8 bases are a match to TRBD1. Germline values: CDR1 SGHAT, CDR2 FQNNGV. The CDR3 spans 16 residues. The V segment lost 4 bases and the J segment 3 bases; nucleotides outside the gene matches: 10. CDR3 bases: TGTGCCAGCAGCTCAGAGGCAGGGGGCTTTGACTATGGCTACACCTTC. Protein: CASSSEAGGFDYGYTF.

Notes on this clonotype: A much larger clone differs by one base, so this may be a read error. No conserved phenylalanine or tryptophan ends this CDR3, so it is likely a read error. The chain couples TRBV2 to TRBJ2-3; no firm D call. The CDR3 loop spans 13 amino acids. Germline values: CDR1 SNHLY, CDR2 FYNNEI. The germline V and J ends were trimmed by 7 bases and 2 bases, with 10 bases remaining between them. This CDR3 is CASNPVNTDTQYI. The CDR3 nucleotides read TGTGCCAGCAACCCTGTTAACACAGATACGCAGTATATT.

This clonotype was recorded many times. The CDR3 carries no conserved terminal phenylalanine or tryptophan, so it likely arises from a read error. The limits of the CDR3 on the DNA are not certain, so only TCRdb's listed CDR3 is given. This chain joins TRBV21-1 and TRBJ2-7; TRBD2 reflects the table's D call only, with no check against the DNA. TRBV21-1 corresponds to a pseudogene. The CDR3 length is 11 residues, termini included. The CDR3 reads CASSKLRRGRL.

For this clonotype: Just one base apart from a much larger clone, this may be a read error. The V gene is TRBV7-2, the J gene TRBJ2-1; 10 bases agree with TRBD2. This CDR3 contains 15 residues. Germline V gene lookup returns CDR1 SGHTA and CDR2 FQGNSA. The CDR3 here is CASSLTSGDYNEQLF. Here the CDR3 DNA reads TGTGCCAGCAGTCTAACTAGCGGGGACTACAATGAGCAGCTCTTC.

Ten or more counts support this clonotype. The chain is built from TRBV7-9 and TRBJ2-1, with TRBD1 as a possible D gene (6 bases). The CDR3 totals 15 residues. V was shortened by 5 bases and J by 4 bases, with 15 bases between the two germline ends. Germline assignment: CDR1 SEHNR and CDR2 FQNEAQ (reference sequence). CDR3 loop: CASSPRTDSYNEQFF. CDR3 sequence (DNA): TGTGCCAGCAGCCCCCGGACAGATTCGTACAATGAGCAGTTCTTC.

As to this clonotype: Since a much larger clone is just one base distant, this may be a read error. The V and J genes are TRBV27 and TRBJ2-2; D unresolved. The CDR3 length is 14 residues. V lost 5 bases to trimming and J lost 6 bases, with 13 bases between them. Germline V gene sequence: CDR1 MNHEY, CDR2 SMNVEV (reference sequence). The CDR3 is CASSRWTKAGELFF. CDR3 nucleotides: TGTGCCAGCAGTCGCTGGACCAAGGCCGGGGAGCTGTTTTTT.

This clonotype appeared many times. The V and J genes are TRBV20-1 and TRBJ2-7; 8 bases are a match to TRBD1. Germline V gene sequence: CDR1 DFQATT, CDR2 SNEGSKA (reference sequence). CDR3 length: 15 residues. V dropped 6 bases and J dropped 5; count of bases not matched to a gene: 15. The CDR3, as DNA: TGCAGTGCGTCGCCTAGCCAGGGGGCGCGCGACGAGCAGTACTTC. It translates to CSASPSQGARDEQYF.

This clonotype was observed a single time. In this CDR3 the conserved last residue, phenylalanine or tryptophan, is missing, so a read error is likely. The chain employs TRBV7-6 and TRBJ2-2, with D possibly being TRBD2 (5 bases). Per germline, CDR1 SGHVS and CDR2 FNYEAQ. The CDR3 spans 15 residues. The germline V and J ends were trimmed by 7 bases and 4 bases, with 16 bases remaining between them. The CDR3 DNA reads TGTGCCAGCACCCAAGTTATGAGCGGCACCGGGGAGCTGTTTCTT. It codes for CASTQVMSGTGELFL.

In this sample, this clonotype turned up once. The junction does not match germline at one end; this may be a read error. The chain carries TRBV28 and TRBJ2-3; D unclear. The CDR3 length is 12 residues. Germline lookup yields CDR1 MDHEN and CDR2 SYDVKM. The DNA of the CDR3 is TGTGCCAGCAGTTTGGGATCGGATACGCTGTATTTT. Protein sequence: CASSLGSDTLYF. The complete variable domain, with remaining parts taken from reference TRBV28 and TRBJ2-3, reads DVKVTQSSRYLVKRTGEKVFLECVQDMDHENMFWYRQDPGLGLRLIYFSYDVKMKEKGDIPEGYSVSREKKERFSLILESASTNQTSMYLCASSLGSDTLYFGPGTRLTVL.

This clonotype was detected many times. This chain links TRBV12-3 or TRBV12-4 with TRBJ1-5; possibly TRBD1 for D (6 bases). This CDR3 spans 15 amino acids. V lost 3 bases and J 0 bases, leaving 9 bases between the germline ends. Here the CDR3 reads CASSFSGASNQPQHF. CDR3 nucleotide sequence: TGTGCCAGCAGTTTTTCGGGGGCTAGCAATCAGCCCCAGCATTTT.

As to this clonotype: Given a much more abundant clone one base away, this may be a read error. The genes are TRBV14 and TRBJ2-7; D possibly corresponds to TRBD2 (5 bases). The CDR3 is made up of 17 amino acids. Germline V gives CDR1 SGHDN, CDR2 FVKESK. CDR3: CDSSQEEGAGLSYEQYF. CDR3 nucleotide sequence: TGTGACAGCAGCCAAGAAGAGGGCGCGGGCCTCTCCTACGAGCAGTACTTC. Drawing the rest from reference TRBV14 and TRBJ2-7, the complete variable domain is EAGVTQFPSHSVIEKGQTVTLRCDPISGHDNLYWYRRVMGKEIKFLLHFVKESKQDESGMPNNRFLAERTGGTYSTLKVQPAELEDSGVYFCDSSQEEGAGLSYEQYFGPGTRLTVT.

The sample holds many counts of this clonotype. This chain connects TRBV20-1 to TRBJ2-7, with 9 bases aligning to TRBD2. CDR1 and CDR2 from the germline V gene are DFQATT and SNEGSKA (reference sequence). J gave up 2 bases and V 0 bases, and 5 bases lay outside the gene matches. CDR3 length: 15 amino acids. This chain's CDR3 is CSARDRSGRTYEQYF. The CDR3 DNA reads as TGCAGTGCTAGAGATAGGAGCGGGAGGACCTACGAGCAGTACTTC.

This clonotype was counted only a few times. This chain connects TRBV12-3 or TRBV12-4 to TRBJ2-7; TRBD2 is a possible D gene (6 bases). CDR3 length: 14 residues. Trimming stripped 2 bases from V and 6 bases from J, with 14 bases between. The CDR3 reads CASSLMQGGSEQYF. In DNA form, the CDR3 reads TGTGCCAGCAGTTTAATGCAGGGAGGAAGCGAGCAGTACTTC.

Only a few counts were recorded for this clonotype. The chain is built from TRBV4-3 and TRBJ1-1; D is possibly TRBD1 (5 bases). CDR3 size: 14 residues. Trimming stripped 4 bases from V and 1 base from J, with 10 bases between. CDR1 and CDR2 (germline): LGHNA, YSLEER. CDR3 residues: CASSPRGGNTEAFF. The CDR3 DNA sequence: TGCGCCAGCAGCCCCCGGGGGGGGAACACTGAAGCTTTCTTT.

This clonotype appeared many times. V and J are TRBV10-3 and TRBJ2-3, with a possible D match to TRBD2 (5 bases). The V and J ends lost 4 bases and 0 bases respectively, with 11 bases between them. There are 15 residues in the CDR3. Germline CDR1 is ENHRY and CDR2 is SYGVKD. Here the CDR3 reads CAISGWERSTDTQYF. The CDR3 coding sequence is TGTGCCATCAGTGGATGGGAGCGGAGCACAGATACGCAGTATTTT.

This clonotype has at least ten counts. The chain has TRBV14 and TRBJ2-5, with D hard to call. Germline V lookup: CDR1 SGHDN, CDR2 FVKESK. V shed 0 bases and J shed 3 bases, with 8 bases lying between them. This CDR3 has 14 amino acids. The CDR3 DNA is TGTGCCAGCAGCCAAGATAACACAGAAGAGACCCAGTACTTC. Protein sequence: CASSQDNTEETQYF.

A note on this clonotype: No conserved phenylalanine or tryptophan ends this CDR3, so it is likely a read error. V usage is TRBV27 and J usage is TRBJ2-7; 9 nucleotides line up with TRBD1. CDR1 and CDR2 (germline): MNHEY, SMNVEV (reference sequence). The CDR3 extends over 13 amino acids. Germline trimming cut 4 bases from V and 3 bases from J; bases unmatched to any gene: 1. Written as DNA, the CDR3 is TGTGCCAGCAGTTCGGGACAGGGCTACGAGCAGTACCTC. This codes for CASSSGQGYEQYL.

This clonotype came up many times. The rearrangement joins TRBV14 to TRBJ2-6; 8 positions match TRBD2. Germline V gene data show CDR1 as SGHDN and CDR2 as FVKESK. Losses at the gene ends were 3 bases for V and 0 bases for J; bases not matched to a gene: 10. The CDR3 contains 19 residues. The CDR3 reads CASSQDPGLEVSGANVLTF. The DNA for the CDR3 is TGTGCCAGCAGCCAGGATCCGGGACTAGAAGTCTCTGGGGCCAACGTCCTGACTTTC.

The chain carries TRBV20-1 and TRBJ1-5; 9 nucleotides agree with TRBD1. With V trimmed by 0 bases and J by 0 bases, 6 bases remained unmatched. This CDR3 is 17 amino acids long. CDR1 and CDR2 from the germline V gene are DFQATT and SNEGSKA (reference sequence). This CDR3 is CSARDGDRAYSNQPQHF. The CDR3, as DNA: TGCAGTGCTAGAGATGGGGACAGGGCTTATAGCAATCAGCCCCAGCATTTT.

This clonotype was detected ten times or more. The V call is TRBV7-9, the J call TRBJ1-1; the D gene is possibly TRBD1 (5 bases). Trimming took off 5 bases at V and 4 bases at J, with 14 bases between the two ends. In germline, CDR1 is SEHNR, CDR2 FQNEAQ (reference sequence). The CDR3 consists of 14 residues. The CDR3, as DNA: TGTGCCAGCAGCCCCCGCGGCAGGGCCACTGAAGCTTTCTTT. Its translation is CASSPRGRATEAFF.

This clonotype has ten or more counts. The chain joins TRBV7-9 to TRBJ2-5; D gene uncertain. Germline CDR1 reads SEHNR; CDR2 reads FQNEAQ (reference sequence). Trimming shortened V by 6 bases and J by 3 bases, and 14 bases separated the two germline ends. The CDR3 has 14 residues. The DNA for the CDR3 is TGTGCCAGCAGTGATAAAGGACGGGAAGAGACCCAGTACTTC. As protein: CASSDKGREETQYF.